Following are 22 T cell receptor beta chains from one sample sequenced in a study of OX40 agonist ivuxolimab in advanced cancers. Only in-frame clones appear in the TCRdb table, and some are missing; sequencing was by immunoSEQ multiplex PCR. The repertoire holds about 140,000 clones, with approximately 90% as singletons. The input for sequencing was CD4+ or CD8+ T cells sorted from blood, taken in a trial of the OX40 agonist ivuxolimab. These receptors all come from an adult with an advanced solid tumor such as melanoma, head and neck, liver or kidney cancer.

This rearrangement joins TRBV2 to TRBJ2-7; D perhaps matches TRBD1 (6 bases). Germline loops: CDR1 SNHLY, CDR2 FYNNEI. The length of the CDR3 is 16 residues. V lost 3 bases, J lost 0 bases, and 15 bases lay in between. The chain's CDR3 is CASSELGTLSSYEQYF. CDR3 DNA sequence: TGTGCCAGCAGTGAGTTGGGGACACTGAGCTCCTACGAGCAGTACTTC.

V usage is TRBV28 and J usage is TRBJ1-5, with D maybe TRBD1 (6 bases). This CDR3 comprises 16 residues. Germline CDR1 MDHEN, CDR2 SYDVKM. V lost 3 bases, J lost 1 base, and 13 bases lay in between. The CDR3, as DNA: TGTGCCAGCAGTTTTACCCCAGGACAGAGCAATCAGCCCCAGCATTTT. It yields the protein CASSFTPGQSNQPQHF. Full variable domain (remainder filled in from reference TRBV28 and TRBJ1-5): DVKVTQSSRYLVKRTGEKVFLECVQDMDHENMFWYRQDPGLGLRLIYFSYDVKMKEKGDIPEGYSVSREKKERFSLILESASTNQTSMYLCASSFTPGQSNQPQHFGDGTRLSIL.

This sequence joins TRBV4-1 and TRBJ2-1; 16 nucleotides align to TRBD2. The V gene's germline CDR1 is MGHRA and CDR2 YSYEKL. Trimming at V came to 4 bases and at J to 3 bases, leaving 6 bases not matched to a gene. This CDR3 is 18 amino acids long. The CDR3 protein is CASSPGLAGGSFYNEQFF. The CDR3 DNA reads as TGCGCCAGCAGCCCGGGACTAGCGGGAGGGAGTTTCTACAATGAGCAGTTCTTC.

V usage is TRBV7-2 and J usage is TRBJ1-1; TRBD1 might be the D (6 bases). The germline CDR1 and CDR2 sequences are SGHTA and FQGNSA. The V end lost 6 bases, the J end lost 2 bases, and 10 bases lay between the germline ends. The CDR3 is 13 amino acids. The CDR3 is CASSRTANTEAFF. The CDR3 DNA reads TGTGCCAGCAGTAGGACAGCCAACACTGAAGCTTTCTTT.

This clone showed up just once. This chain links TRBV19 with TRBJ1-2, with D perhaps matching TRBD1 (5 bases). Looked up from germline, CDR1 is LNHDA and CDR2 is SQIVND (reference sequence). V lost 5 bases to trimming and J lost 6 bases, with 13 bases between them. The CDR3 spans 13 residues. The CDR3 DNA is TGTGCCAGTAGTCCGAGGGGAATTGATGGCTACACCTTC. Translation: CASSPRGIDGYTF. Supplemented by reference TRBV19 and TRBJ1-2, the full variable domain reads DGGITQSPKYLFRKEGQNVTLSCEQNLNHDAMYWYRQDPGQGLRLIYYSQIVNDFQKGDIAEGYSVSREKKESFPLTVTSAQKNPTAFYLCASSPRGIDGYTFGSGTRLTVV.

CDR3 sequence: CASSLLTVAGVGNEQFF. DNA of the CDR3: TGTGCCAGCAGCTTGTTAACAGTAGCGGGAGTAGGAAATGAGCAGTTCTTC. The gene calls are TRBV5-4 and TRBJ2-1, with TRBD2 identical over 9 bases. Germline trimming cut 1 base from V and 7 bases from J; bases unmatched to any gene: 12. The germline V gene has CDR1 SGHNT and CDR2 YYREEE (reference sequence). The CDR3 runs 17 residues.

The genes are TRBV4-1 and TRBJ1-2, with D possibly matching TRBD1 (5 bases). Germline lookup yields CDR1 MGHRA and CDR2 YSYEKL. The CDR3 covers 14 residues. V was clipped by 1 base and J by 8 bases, with 14 bases between them. The CDR3, as DNA: TGCGCCAGCAGCCAAGGGGACCCTTATACGGGCTACACCTTC. Amino acids: CASSQGDPYTGYTF.

J is TRBJ2-3 and V is TRBV5-1; no reliable D call. This CDR3 contains 15 residues. The germline V gene has CDR1 SGHRS and CDR2 YFSETQ. Trimming pared 0 bases from V and 0 bases from J, leaving 8 bases between. The CDR3 here is CASSLVAGSTDTQYF. The CDR3, as DNA: TGCGCCAGCAGCTTGGTTGCCGGGAGCACAGATACGCAGTATTTT. The entire variable domain, with the rest obtained from reference TRBV5-1 and TRBJ2-3, is as follows: KAGVTQTPRYLIKTRGQQVTLSCSPISGHRSVSWYQQTPGQGLQFLFEYFSETQRNKGNFPGRFSGRQFSNSRSEMNVSTLELGDSALYLCASSLVAGSTDTQYFGPGTRLTVL.

The V gene is TRBV10-1, the J gene TRBJ1-2; D is ambiguous. Trimming removed 3 bases from V and 5 bases from J, with 10 bases in between. The CDR3 sequence is 13 residues long. CDR1 is WNHNN and CDR2 is SYGVQD in the germline V gene (reference sequence). The CDR3 loop is CASSDFQTYGYTF. The CDR3 region has the DNA TGCGCCAGCAGTGATTTCCAGACTTATGGCTACACCTTC.

This chain uses TRBV5-4 with TRBJ2-7; the match to TRBD2 covers 11 bases. CDR1 is SGHNT, CDR2 YYREEE, per germline (reference sequence). V was pared by 2 bases and J by 2 bases, with 6 bases of the junction left unmatched. The CDR3 loop spans 16 amino acids. As DNA, the CDR3 is TGTGCCAGCAGCTTCCCCCTGACTAGCGGGACCTACGAGCAGTACTTC. This sequence encodes CASSFPLTSGTYEQYF.

This sequence joins TRBV28 and TRBJ2-7; 12 nucleotides match TRBD2. V lost 4 bases to trimming and J lost 3 bases; unmatched junction nucleotides: 16. The CDR3 runs to 19 residues. Germline V gives CDR1 MDHEN, CDR2 SYDVKM. The DNA of the CDR3 is TGTGCCAGCAGTTCCTATAAAGGACTAGCGGGGAGCGACGACTACGAGCAGTACTTC. This encodes CASSSYKGLAGSDDYEQYF.

This chain joins TRBV5-1 and TRBJ2-3, with 9 positions matching TRBD2. CDR1 is SGHRS, CDR2 YFSETQ, per germline. The CDR3 extends over 14 amino acids. Trimming took 5 bases from V and 6 from J; bases not matched to a gene: 7. The CDR3: CASRLAGVGDTQYF. The CDR3 DNA reads TGCGCCAGCAGACTAGCGGGTGTGGGGGATACGCAGTATTTT.

This clone was seen only once. The CDR3 protein is CASSVGSINEKLFF. The CDR3 nucleotides read TGTGCCAGCAGCGTCGGGAGTATTAATGAAAAACTGTTTTTT. The chain is built from TRBV9 and TRBJ1-4; D gene ambiguous. Trimming removed 2 bases at V and 4 bases at J, with 9 bases between. Germline V lookup: CDR1 SGDLS, CDR2 YYNGEE. CDR3 length: 14 residues.

The chain couples TRBV2 to TRBJ2-1; the D is unclear. The V end was cut by 6 bases, the J end by 0 bases, with 12 bases between. The CDR3 covers 15 residues. Germline V gene lookup returns CDR1 SNHLY and CDR2 FYNNEI. The CDR3 sequence: CASRFSLSSYNEQFF. The CDR3 DNA reads TGTGCCAGCAGGTTTAGCTTAAGCTCCTACAATGAGCAGTTCTTC.

The rearrangement uses TRBV15 and TRBJ2-3; D is unresolved. The CDR3 spans 13 residues. The germline gives CDR1 LNHNV, CDR2 YYDKDF (reference sequence). V lost 4 bases and J lost 4, with 9 bases in between. The CDR3 spells CATSKGPSDTQYF. As DNA, the CDR3 is TGTGCCACCAGCAAAGGGCCTTCAGATACGCAGTATTTT.

The genes are TRBV6-6 and TRBJ2-7, with 11 bases aligning to TRBD1. Germline assignment: CDR1 MNHNY and CDR2 SVGAGI (reference sequence). Trimming at V came to 2 bases and at J to 5 bases, leaving 5 bases not matched to a gene. This CDR3 spans 15 amino acids. The CDR3 region is CASSYGPGQGDEQYF. For the CDR3, the DNA is TGTGCCAGCAGTTACGGTCCGGGACAGGGGGACGAGCAGTACTTC.

This clone showed up just once. The chain recombines TRBV18 with TRBJ1-5, with TRBD1 matching 7 bases. CDR3 length equals 17 residues. Germline CDR1 is KGHSH and CDR2 is LQKENI. V gave up 0 bases and J gave up 1 base; unmatched junction bases: 6. CDR3 sequence: CASSPPGTVASNQPQHF. CDR3 nucleotide sequence: TGTGCCAGCTCACCACCCGGGACAGTAGCGAGCAATCAGCCCCAGCATTTT. The variable domain in full, completed from reference TRBV18 and TRBJ1-5, reads NAGVMQNPRHLVRRRGQEARLRCSPMKGHSHVYWYRQLPEEGLKFMVYLQKENIIDESGMPKERFSAEFPKEGPSILRIQQVVRGDSAAYFCASSPPGTVASNQPQHFGDGTRLSIL.

The chain has TRBV25-1 and TRBJ2-1, with 8 bases fitting TRBD1. After removal of 6 bases from V and 3 bases from J, the junction contained 7 bases not matched to a gene. CDR3 length: 15 amino acids. CDR1 is MGHDK, CDR2 SYGVNS, per germline. CDR3 sequence (DNA): TGTGCCAGCAGCCCCGGGACAGGACGCTACAATGAGCAGTTCTTC. It translates to CASSPGTGRYNEQFF.

This clone was counted a few times. The J gene is TRBJ2-1, the V gene TRBV7-3, with D possibly matching TRBD2 (5 bases). This CDR3 is 17 amino acids long. Germline CDR1 SGHTA, CDR2 FQGTGA. V was clipped by 0 bases and J by 9 bases, with 21 bases between them. CDR3 sequence: CASSLTRAVSSLGEQFF. CDR3 bases: TGTGCCAGCAGCTTAACGCGAGCGGTAAGCTCCTTGGGTGAGCAGTTCTTC.

The chain couples TRBV11-2 to TRBJ1-2, with 7 nucleotides matching TRBD1. Germline CDR1 is SGHAT and CDR2 is FQNNGV. The CDR3 contains 14 residues. After removal of 5 bases from V and 8 bases from J, the junction contained 11 bases not matched to a gene. The CDR3 DNA reads as TGTGCCAGCAGCATTAGTGAGGGGGCGTACGGCTACACCTTC. Its protein product is CASSISEGAYGYTF.

The genes are TRBV5-4 and TRBJ2-2; 7 bases fit TRBD1. Germline CDR1 reads SGHNT; CDR2 reads YYREEE (reference sequence). V shed 0 bases and J 5 bases; nucleotides not matched to a gene: 7. CDR3 length equals 16 residues. The CDR3 region has the DNA TGTGCCAGCAGCTTGGGGGCAGGGGGTCAAACCGGGGAGCTGTTTTTT. Protein product: CASSLGAGGQTGELFF.

This chain links TRBV28 with TRBJ2-7; 9 bases map to TRBD2. Germline trimming cut 3 bases from V and 2 bases from J; bases unmatched to any gene: 2. From germline, CDR1 is MDHEN and CDR2 SYDVKM. The CDR3 is 14 residues long. CDR3 in amino acids: CASSFLAGPYEQYF. The CDR3 DNA sequence: TGTGCCAGCAGTTTTCTAGCGGGGCCCTACGAGCAGTACTTC.